What follows describes a single T cell receptor (beta chain). Profiled with immunoSEQ multiplex PCR; TCRdb holds only in-frame clones, not every one. The top ten hold 0.3% to 0.4% of the sample, which has 90,000 to 100,000 clones, roughly 89% seen once. This entry belongs to a study of OX40 agonist ivuxolimab in advanced cancers. About the study: An anti-OX40 (CD134) antibody with agonistic activity, ivuxolimab, was administered to patients.

The sequence was obtained from an adult with an advanced solid tumor such as melanoma, head and neck, liver or kidney cancer. This specimen was CD4+ or CD8+ T cells sorted from blood, taken in a trial of the OX40 agonist ivuxolimab.

CDR3 sequence reads: CASSRKRTGDGNTEAFF. Here the CDR3 DNA reads TGTGCCAGCAGCCGGAAACGGACAGGGGACGGGAACACTGAAGCTTTCTTT. The gene calls are TRBV13 and TRBJ1-1; 9 bases match TRBD1. V gave up 5 bases and J gave up 1 base; unmatched junction bases: 11. This CDR3 region has 17 residues. Germline V lookup: CDR1 PRHDT, CDR2 FYEKMQ (reference sequence).